This T cell receptor beta chain was profiled in a study of blood T cell repertoires in COVID-19. This clone was counted between two and nine times. Per the germline V gene, CDR1 is SGHNT and CDR2 is YYREEE (reference sequence). This CDR3 spans 14 amino acids. The ends were cut back, 0 bases at V and 8 bases at J, with 14 bases in the middle. Sequenced by immunoSEQ multiplex PCR; TCRdb stores in-frame clones only, minus some. In the table there are around 170,000 clones, around 80% of which are singletons. This chain uses TRBV5-4 with TRBJ1-2; D is perhaps TRBD1 (5 bases). The sequencing sample was made of peripheral blood. This TCR derives from a man aged 25-40 years with active or convalescent COVID-19. DNA of the CDR3: TGTGCCAGCAGCTTGGGGCAGGGAAGATTCGGCTACACCTTC. Amino acid sequence: CASSLGQGRFGYTF.